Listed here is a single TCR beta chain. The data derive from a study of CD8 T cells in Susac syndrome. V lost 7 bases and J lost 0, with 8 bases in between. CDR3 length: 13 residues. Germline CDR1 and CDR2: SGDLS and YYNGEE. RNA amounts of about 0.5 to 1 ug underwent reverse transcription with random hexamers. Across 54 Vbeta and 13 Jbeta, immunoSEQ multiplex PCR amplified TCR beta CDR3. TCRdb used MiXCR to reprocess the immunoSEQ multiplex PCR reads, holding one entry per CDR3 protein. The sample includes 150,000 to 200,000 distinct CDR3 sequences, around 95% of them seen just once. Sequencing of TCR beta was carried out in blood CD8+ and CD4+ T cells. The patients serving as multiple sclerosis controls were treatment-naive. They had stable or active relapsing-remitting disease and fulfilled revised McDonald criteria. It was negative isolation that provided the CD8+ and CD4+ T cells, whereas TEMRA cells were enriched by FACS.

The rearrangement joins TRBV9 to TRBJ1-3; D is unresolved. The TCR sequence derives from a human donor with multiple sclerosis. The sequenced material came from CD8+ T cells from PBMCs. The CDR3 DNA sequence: TGTGCCAGCGCGCGGAACTCTGGAAACACCATATATTTT. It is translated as CASARNSGNTIYF.